This entry lists 16 T cell receptor beta chains sequenced from one sample in a study of cytotoxic CD8 clonotypes in ibrutinib-treated CLL. Assay used: immunoSEQ multiplex PCR; TCRdb lists only in-frame clones, some missing. The profile covers 200,000 or so clones, with approximately 75% appearing a single time and about an eighth taken by the ten largest. The input for sequencing was PBMCs, taken after 12 months of ibrutinib treatment. These receptors originate from a human donor with chronic lymphocytic leukemia.

Only a few counts were recorded for this clone. The chain carries TRBV7-9 and TRBJ1-1; D unresolved. Germline V gene data show CDR1 as SEHNR and CDR2 as FQNEAQ (reference sequence). The germline V and J ends were trimmed by 6 bases and 0 bases, with 11 bases remaining between them. This CDR3 contains 14 residues. The CDR3 DNA follows: TGTGCCAGCAGTCCCCTCCGGGTGAACACTGAAGCTTTCTTT. Residues: CASSPLRVNTEAFF.

The chain carries TRBV11-2 and TRBJ2-7; unclear D gene. Deletions cut 3 bases from V and 6 bases from J, with 6 bases between. This CDR3 has 11 amino acids. Germline CDR1 SGHAT, CDR2 FQNNGV. CDR3 nucleotides: TGTGCCAGCAGCTTTCTCCTCGAGCAGTACTTC. This gives the protein CASSFLLEQYF.

The rearrangement joins TRBV5-1 to TRBJ2-1; D not resolved. V was pared by 7 bases and J by 5 bases, with 10 bases between. The germline gives CDR1 SGHRS, CDR2 YFSETQ. This CDR3 is built from 12 residues. The DNA of the CDR3 is TGCGCCAGCTCCACGGAAAACAATGAGCAGTTCTTC. It yields the protein CASSTENNEQFF.

This clone was found once. V usage is TRBV2 and J usage is TRBJ2-7; 7 nucleotides match TRBD1. Germline-derived CDR1 and CDR2 are SNHLY and FYNNEI. This CDR3 region has 15 residues. J gave up 3 bases and V 5 bases, and 10 bases lay outside the gene matches. The CDR3 is CASSPSRTGFYEQYF. CDR3 sequence (DNA): TGTGCCAGCAGTCCGTCTCGGACAGGTTTCTACGAGCAGTACTTC.

The gene calls are TRBV5-6 and TRBJ2-1; weak D call: TRBD2 (6 bases). The CDR3 runs to 14 residues. The germline V and J ends were trimmed by 0 bases and 13 bases, with 17 bases remaining between them. Germline V lookup: CDR1 SGHDT, CDR2 YYEEEE. The CDR3 loop reads CASSLAEDWAGQFF. The CDR3 DNA sequence: TGTGCCAGCAGCTTGGCCGAGGATTGGGCGGGACAGTTCTTC.

The chain combines TRBV18 with TRBJ1-1; TRBD1 matches at 11 bases. The CDR3 totals 14 residues. Germline V gene lookup returns CDR1 KGHSH and CDR2 LQKENI. V lost 4 bases to trimming and J lost 5 bases; unmatched junction nucleotides: 3. CDR3 DNA: TGTGCCAGCTCACTCGGACAGGGGGCAACTGAAGCTTTCTTT. Encoded protein: CASSLGQGATEAFF.

The genes are TRBV2 and TRBJ2-7, with TRBD2 matching over 7 bases. J was trimmed by 2 bases and V by 8 bases; bases with no gene match: 3. CDR1 SNHLY and CDR2 FYNNEI come from the germline V gene. The CDR3 loop spans 12 amino acids. The CDR3 DNA reads as TGTGCCAGCGGGGGGGTTACCTACGAGCAGTACTTC. It encodes CASGGVTYEQYF.

The table lists this clone with a count of one. The rearrangement links TRBV7-9 to TRBJ2-7, with a weak D call TRBD2 (6 bases). Between the trimmed V and J ends, which lost 5 bases and 1 base, there was a span of 21 bases. CDR3 length: 17 residues. Germline-derived CDR1 and CDR2 are SEHNR and FQNEAQ (reference sequence). The CDR3 DNA is TGTGCCAGCAGCAGAATCCTAGTCTGGGGGGAATCCTACGAGCAGTACTTC. It translates to CASSRILVWGESYEQYF.

The V and J genes are TRBV29-1 and TRBJ2-5, with 13 bases identical to TRBD2. The CDR3 totals 15 residues. Germline CDR1 is SQVTM and CDR2 is ANQGSEA. V gave up 4 bases and J gave up 3 bases; unmatched junction bases: 5. The CDR3 protein is CSVAVTSGGKETQYF. CDR3 bases: TGCAGCGTTGCTGTGACTAGCGGGGGGAAAGAGACCCAGTACTTC.

This clone was counted at least ten times. This rearrangement joins TRBV5-1 to TRBJ2-3, with TRBD2 matching over 10 bases. Trimming removed 0 bases from V and 2 bases from J; junction bases left unmatched: 6. The V gene's germline CDR1 is SGHRS and CDR2 YFSETQ. This CDR3 has 17 amino acids. The CDR3 bases are TGCGCCAGCAGCTTGGGTACTAGCGGGACCCTCACAGATACGCAGTATTTT. Translating it yields CASSLGTSGTLTDTQYF.

This chain joins TRBV19 and TRBJ2-2; 14 bases fit TRBD2. CDR3 length equals 20 residues. After removal of 4 bases from V and 1 base from J, the junction contained 11 bases not matched to a gene. Germline V gene data show CDR1 as LNHDA and CDR2 as SQIVND (reference sequence). This CDR3 reads CASSTLGTSGSLRNTGELFF. In DNA form, the CDR3 reads TGTGCCAGTAGTACGCTAGGGACTAGCGGGAGTCTCAGGAACACCGGGGAGCTGTTTTTT.

The CDR3 region has the DNA TGTGCCAGCAGTCACACGACAGGGCCTGGGCCCCAGCATTTT. Its translation is CASSHTTGPGPQHF. The V call is TRBV28, the J call TRBJ1-5; 7 bases agree with TRBD1. V lost 5 bases, J lost 9 bases, and 10 bases stayed unmatched. Germline assignment: CDR1 MDHEN and CDR2 SYDVKM. There are 14 residues in the CDR3.

The V call is TRBV23-1, the J call TRBJ1-1; D not resolved. TRBV23-1 is an ORF, and what it does is uncertain. The V end lost 6 bases, the J end lost 1 base, and 15 bases lay between the germline ends. The CDR3 loop spans 15 amino acids. The CDR3 sequence is CASSRTGSKNTEAFF. DNA for the CDR3: TGCGCCAGCAGCCGCACGGGGTCAAAGAACACTGAAGCTTTCTTT.

By proportion, this clone is medium-sized. This sequence joins TRBV25-1 and TRBJ1-5; D remains ambiguous. The germline gives CDR1 MGHDK, CDR2 SYGVNS. Trimming removed 1 base from V and 3 bases from J, with 10 bases in between. The CDR3 contains 15 residues. The CDR3 DNA reads TGTGCCAGCAGTGAATGGTGGAGCGACAATCAGCCCCAGCATTTT. Amino acid sequence: CASSEWWSDNQPQHF.

A word on this clone: This sample also contains other DNA sequences that code for the same CDR3. CDR3 sequence: CASSQGNTEAFF. In DNA, the CDR3 is TGCGCCAGCAGCCAAGGGAACACTGAAGCTTTCTTT. The rearrangement uses TRBV4-1 and TRBJ1-1; D is undetermined. The ends were cut back, 1 base at V and 1 base at J, with 1 base in the middle. From germline, CDR1 is MGHRA and CDR2 YSYEKL. The CDR3 sequence is 12 residues long.

This clone was picked up a small number of times. This rearrangement joins TRBV29-1 to TRBJ2-3; unclear D gene. The CDR3 is 14 residues long. V was shortened by 6 bases and J by 0 bases, with 13 bases between the two germline ends. Germline loops: CDR1 SQVTM, CDR2 ANQGSEA. The DNA of the CDR3 is TGCAGCGTGGCCCCCAGGATTAGCACAGATACGCAGTATTTT. This codes for CSVAPRISTDTQYF.